The T cell receptor beta chain described here comes from a study of breast tumors, draining lymph nodes, adjacent tissues. The ends lost 4 bases at V and 9 bases at J; junction bases unmatched: 5. Germline assignment: CDR1 SEHNR and CDR2 FQNEAQ (reference sequence). This CDR3 spans 14 amino acids. Whole-study findings and limits: Data fit most tumor T cells coming from lymph node, expanding in tumor. Data only fit, rather than demonstrated, lymph node origin of most tumor T cells.

Axillary draining lymph nodes of breast cancer patients supplied the node samples. There are many counts of this clonotype. Its antigen is unknown. TCRdb reprocessed the multiplex PCR reads with MiXCR, giving one entry per CDR3 protein. The sample includes 150,000 to 200,000 distinct CDR3 sequences, about 30% of them seen just once. The source of this sequence is a female donor with breast cancer. Some clones in this sample may be carry-over from other donors' samples. Sequencing input: axillary lymph node tissue. This sequence joins TRBV7-9 and TRBJ1-6; 8 bases map to TRBD1. Here the CDR3 DNA reads TGTGCCAGCAGCTCACAGGGGGATCGTTCACCCCTCCACTTT. Translating it yields CASSSQGDRSPLHF.